These 10 T cell receptor beta chains were all obtained from the same sample, sequenced in a study of T cell changes during pregnancy in multiple sclerosis. Generated by immunoSEQ multiplex PCR, the TCRdb table keeps only in-frame clones and is missing some. The profile shows tens of thousands of clones, 90% to 95% of them singletons. The sequencing here drew on peripheral blood, taken after pregnancy. All receptors derive from a female donor in good health, enrolled as a control in a pregnancy study.

The chain carries TRBV7-9 and TRBJ2-7; no clear D gene. CDR1 and CDR2 from the germline V gene are SEHNR and FQNEAQ (reference sequence). V was cut by 6 bases and J by 4 bases, with 13 bases left in between. The length of the CDR3 is 13 residues. CDR3 in amino acids: CASRQSSQYEQYF. The CDR3 nucleotides read TGTGCCAGCAGACAGAGTTCCCAGTACGAGCAGTACTTC.

This clone showed up just once. The chain joins TRBV2 to TRBJ1-2; D perhaps matches TRBD1 (5 bases). The ends were cut back, 4 bases at V and 4 bases at J, with 10 bases in the middle. The CDR3 covers 13 residues. Germline V CDR1 and CDR2: SNHLY, FYNNEI. The CDR3 is CASSVREGYGYTF. For the CDR3, the DNA is TGTGCCAGCAGTGTCAGGGAGGGCTATGGCTACACCTTC.

V gene TRBV18 combines with J gene TRBJ1-1; no clear D. Between the trimmed V and J ends, which lost 3 bases and 6 bases, there was a span of 8 bases. Germline CDR1 and CDR2: KGHSH and LQKENI. This CDR3 contains 12 residues. The CDR3 region is CASSPGNPEAFF. CDR3 coding DNA: TGTGCCAGCTCACCTGGCAACCCTGAAGCTTTCTTT.

The chain couples TRBV28 to TRBJ1-1, with no clear D. Trimming took 8 bases from V and 1 from J, leaving 5 bases between them. This CDR3 has 11 amino acids. The germline CDR1 and CDR2 sequences are MDHEN and SYDVKM. The CDR3: CASEENTEAFF. As DNA, the CDR3 is TGTGCCAGCGAGGAGAACACTGAAGCTTTCTTT.

The chain uses TRBV7-8 and TRBJ2-7; TRBD2 might be the D (6 bases). V was pared by 1 base and J by 2 bases, with 15 bases between. In germline, CDR1 is SGHVS, CDR2 FQNEAQ. This CDR3 has 16 residues. CDR3 residues: CASSLEASSATYEQYF. The CDR3 nucleotides are TGTGCCAGCAGCTTAGAGGCGTCTAGCGCGACCTACGAGCAGTACTTC.

This clone was counted once. This chain uses TRBV4-3 with TRBJ2-1; D possibly corresponds to TRBD2 (5 bases). V was pared by 3 bases and J by 7 bases, with 10 bases between. From germline, CDR1 is LGHNA and CDR2 YSLEER. The CDR3 is 13 residues long. CDR3 DNA: TGCGCCAGCAGCCACGGCGGCGGGAATGAGCAGTTCTTC. Translated: CASSHGGGNEQFF.

J is TRBJ2-3 and V is TRBV7-9; TRBD1 aligns across 9 bases. There are 15 residues in the CDR3. J lost 8 bases, V lost 5 bases, and 11 bases had no gene match. Looked up from germline, CDR1 is SEHNR and CDR2 is FQNEAQ (reference sequence). For the CDR3, the DNA is TGTGCCAGCAGCCCCCGGGACAGGGAGGTTGGTACGCAGTATTTT. Translation: CASSPRDREVGTQYF.

The J gene is TRBJ2-1, the V gene TRBV9; D remains ambiguous. V lost 3 bases to trimming and J lost 6 bases, with 7 bases between them. The CDR3 spans 12 residues. Looked up from germline, CDR1 is SGDLS and CDR2 is YYNGEE. The chain's CDR3 is CASSEPPNEQFF. CDR3 DNA sequence: TGTGCCAGCAGCGAGCCCCCCAATGAGCAGTTCTTC. Looking up the rest from reference TRBV9 and TRBJ2-1 gives the full variable domain: DSGVTQTPKHLITATGQRVTLRCSPRSGDLSVYWYQQSLDQGLQFLIQYYNGEERAKGNILERFSAQQFPDLHSELNLSSLELGDSALYFCASSEPPNEQFFGPGTRLTVL.

The gene calls are TRBV27 and TRBJ1-1; TRBD1 matches 7 bases. The junction had 12 bases not matched to a gene; V was cut back by 7 bases and J by 7 bases. The CDR3 length is 14 residues. Looked up from germline, CDR1 is MNHEY and CDR2 is SMNVEV (reference sequence). CDR3 sequence (DNA): TGTGCCAGCATAGGTTCCACAGGGGTGAGTGAAGCTTTCTTT. Its protein is CASIGSTGVSEAFF.

The chain has TRBV27 and TRBJ1-3; 7 positions agree with TRBD1. The germline CDR1 and CDR2 sequences are MNHEY and SMNVEV (reference sequence). CDR3 length: 14 residues. V lost 5 bases and J lost 2; bases outside the gene matches: 3. CDR3 coding DNA: TGTGCCAGCAGTCCTCAGGGGGCTGGAAACACCATATATTTT. This gives the protein CASSPQGAGNTIYF.